What follows describes a single T cell receptor beta chain. From germline, CDR1 is SGHTA and CDR2 FQGNSA. Trimming took off 1 base at V and 8 bases at J, with 5 bases between the two ends. This CDR3 has 11 amino acids. Profiled with immunoSEQ multiplex PCR; TCRdb holds only in-frame clones, not every one. The repertoire holds about 67,000 clones, about 84% seen once, with about 40% in the top ten. This sample is drawn from a study of blood T cell repertoires in COVID-19. Material: peripheral blood. The chain carries TRBV7-2 and TRBJ1-1, with D unclear. This clonotype was sampled from a human donor in a cohort sampled during active COVID-19. The CDR3 loop reads CASSLGLEAFF. The CDR3 nucleotides read TGTGCCAGCAGCTTAGGACTGGAAGCTTTCTTT. The variable domain in full, completed from reference TRBV7-2 and TRBJ1-1, reads GAGVSQSPSNKVTEKGKDVELRCDPISGHTALYWYRQSLGQGLEFLIYFQGNSAPDKSGLPSDRFSAERTGGSVSTLTIQRTQQEDSAVYLCASSLGLEAFFGQGTRLTVV.